Listed here are 27 T cell receptor beta chains from one sample, sequenced in a study of blood T cells in healthy people across ages (dated by TCRdb to 2014 to 2015). The library was generated by 5' RACE. Instrument on record: Illumina HiSeq 2500. The second PCR ran for about 7 to 11 cycles and used a J-beta primer mix along with a sample-barcoded 5' primer. TCRdb reprocessing: public reads trimmed at Q25 with fastp, clones called with MiXCR, in-frame beta chains kept. Each record represents a unique CDR3 protein, reported with the most common genes and DNA among its rows. Within this sample are 1.5 million to 2 million distinct CDR3 sequences, with around half of them counted one time only. Roughly 2.1% of the sample is taken by the ten largest. The sequenced sample was blood. These receptors originate from a woman aged 40-49 years in good health.

This clonotype was found a few times. The genes are TRBV5-1 and TRBJ1-6; 9 bases are a match to TRBD1. CDR1 is SGHRS, CDR2 YFSETQ, per germline. The CDR3 runs 16 residues. Losses at the gene ends were 4 bases for V and 14 bases for J; bases not matched to a gene: 16. The CDR3 loop reads CASSPGPGQGFLTLHF. The CDR3 DNA reads as TGCGCCAGCAGCCCGGGGCCGGGACAGGGTTTTTTGACCCTCCACTTT. The variable domain in full, with the rest retrieved from reference TRBV5-1 and TRBJ1-6, is KAGVTQTPRYLIKTRGQQVTLSCSPISGHRSVSWYQQTPGQGLQFLFEYFSETQRNKGNFPGRFSGRQFSNSRSEMNVSTLELGDSALYLCASSPGPGQGFLTLHFGNGTRLTVT.

Only a few counts were recorded for this clonotype. CDR3 region: CASSSYHGTVRDTQYF. The CDR3 bases are TGTGCCAGCAGTTCCTACCATGGGACAGTTCGGGATACGCAGTATTTT. The chain uses TRBV6-5 and TRBJ2-3, with TRBD1 identical over 7 bases. The CDR3 loop spans 16 amino acids. Germline CDR1 and CDR2: MNHEY and SVGAGI. The J segment lost 6 bases and the V segment lost 4 bases, leaving 13 bases of the junction unmatched.

This clonotype occurred a few times. The chain uses TRBV27 and TRBJ2-7; D call uncertain. CDR3 length: 14 residues. Germline CDR1 reads MNHEY; CDR2 reads SMNVEV (reference sequence). V lost 0 bases and J 0 bases, leaving 6 bases between the germline ends. As DNA, the CDR3 is TGTGCCAGCAGTTTATCGAAGAGCTCCTACGAGCAGTACTTC. Translation gives CASSLSKSSYEQYF.

About this clonotype itself: The junction departs from the called germline gene at one end, perhaps through a read error. This chain joins TRBV28 and TRBJ2-5; D perhaps matches TRBD2 (6 bases). The CDR3 is made up of 15 amino acids. Germline V gives CDR1 MDHEN, CDR2 SYDVKM. Here the CDR3 DNA reads TGTGCCACCAACCGGGACTCCCCTCCTCAAGGGACCCAGTACTTC. Translated, it gives CATNRDSPPQGTQYF.

This chain uses TRBV6-6 with TRBJ2-1; D is unresolved. The DNA matches TRBJ2-7 better at its end, which makes the J call doubtful. This CDR3 spans 14 amino acids. Germline V CDR1 and CDR2: MNHNY, SVGAGI (reference sequence). CDR3: CASSYSNGYNEQYF. The DNA of the CDR3 is TGTGCCAGCAGTTACTCGAACGGGTACAATGAGCAGTACTTC.

There are a few counts of this clonotype. The V and J genes are TRBV5-1 and TRBJ2-3; the match to TRBD2 covers 7 bases. From germline, CDR1 is SGHRS and CDR2 YFSETQ. Germline trimming cut 0 bases from V and 3 bases from J; bases unmatched to any gene: 10. The CDR3 runs 17 residues. CDR3 region: CASSLAGPWRETDTQYF. The CDR3 DNA reads as TGCGCCAGCAGCTTGGCAGGGCCCTGGCGGGAGACAGATACGCAGTATTTT.

Turning to this clonotype: Relative to the germline gene, one junction end is altered; a read error may explain this. The chain has TRBV4-3 and TRBJ2-5; TRBD1 is a possible D gene (5 bases). Germline loops: CDR1 LGHNA, CDR2 YSLEER. The CDR3 extends over 16 amino acids. In nucleotides, the CDR3 is TGCGCCCGCAGCCAAGACAGTTCACGTGGGCAAGAGACCCAGTACTTC. Translating gives CARSQDSSRGQETQYF.

This chain's CDR3 is CRLYSGLQETQYF. DNA of the CDR3: TGCCGCCTCTACTCGGGACTTCAAGAGACCCAGTACTTC. The gene calls are TRBV20-1 and TRBJ2-5, with a possible D match to TRBD2 (6 bases). Germline lookup yields CDR1 DFQATT and CDR2 SNEGSKA (reference sequence). The CDR3 spans 13 residues.

This clonotype was seen more than once but under ten times. The chain has TRBV20-1 and TRBJ2-3; 8 bases align to TRBD1. J gave up 6 bases and V 3 bases, and 2 bases lay outside the gene matches. The CDR3 sequence is 12 residues long. CDR1 and CDR2 (germline): DFQATT, SNEGSKA (reference sequence). The CDR3 loop reads CSASNRGDTQYF. Written as DNA, the CDR3 is TGCAGTGCTAGCAACAGGGGGGATACGCAGTATTTT.

The gene calls are TRBV28 and TRBJ2-5; 11 bases are a match to TRBD1. Judging by the DNA end, TRBJ2-7 fits better; the J call may be wrong. Germline assignment: CDR1 MDHEN and CDR2 SYDVKM. The CDR3 runs 15 residues. The CDR3 DNA is TGTGCCAGCAGGCTCGGACAGGGGGCAGCCTACGAGCAGTACTTC. It is translated as CASRLGQGAAYEQYF.

This clonotype was observed a few times. The rearrangement joins TRBV28 to TRBJ2-7, with D perhaps assigned TRBD1 or TRBD2 (5 bases each). Trimming removed 7 bases from V and 2 bases from J, with 27 bases in between. CDR1 MDHEN and CDR2 SYDVKM come from the germline V gene. The CDR3 length is 18 residues. CDR3 residues: CASTYIAGTEISPYEQYF. The DNA of the CDR3 is TGTGCCAGCACCTACATCGCCGGGACCGAAATTTCTCCCTACGAGCAGTACTTC.

This clonotype was observed a single time. The rearrangement uses TRBV20-1 and TRBJ2-1; the match to TRBD2 covers 8 bases. With V trimmed by 5 bases and J by 5 bases, 11 bases remained unmatched. The CDR3 is 15 amino acids. Germline V gene sequence: CDR1 DFQATT, CDR2 SNEGSKA (reference sequence). The chain's CDR3 is CSALPPRGGHNEQFF. CDR3 bases: TGCAGTGCTCTACCCCCCCGGGGGGGCCACAATGAGCAGTTCTTC.

The chain couples TRBV27 to TRBJ1-1; D is unclear. The germline gives CDR1 MNHEY, CDR2 SMNVEV (reference sequence). This CDR3 contains 13 residues. Trimming removed 8 bases from V and 3 bases from J, with 13 bases in between. In DNA form, the CDR3 reads TGTGCCAGCCGGGGTTTTGGCGACACTGAAGCTTTCTTT. Translating gives CASRGFGDTEAFF.

The rearrangement uses TRBV4-1 and TRBJ2-7, with D possibly being TRBD1 (6 bases). The CDR3 has 19 residues. V was trimmed by 0 bases and J by 3 bases, leaving 24 bases between them. The germline V gene has CDR1 MGHRA and CDR2 YSYEKL. CDR3 nucleotide sequence: TGCGCCAGCAGCCAAGAAGGTGACCCAACCCGGGACAAGAACTACGAGCAGTACTTC. Protein sequence: CASSQEGDPTRDKNYEQYF.

This sequence joins TRBV6-1 and TRBJ1-2; 7 bases are shared with TRBD1. CDR3 length equals 18 residues. J was trimmed by 4 bases and V by 6 bases; bases with no gene match: 20. Germline assignment: CDR1 MNHNS and CDR2 SASEGT. CDR3 protein: CASRPSDRDSPPSYGYTF. The CDR3 nucleotides read TGTGCCAGCAGACCCTCCGACCGGGACAGCCCCCCGAGCTATGGCTACACCTTC.

This clonotype was seen a few times. This chain joins TRBV27 and TRBJ2-3; D unresolved. V was cut by 3 bases and J by 0 bases, with 16 bases left in between. The CDR3 totals 17 residues. CDR1 MNHEY and CDR2 SMNVEV come from the germline V gene (reference sequence). The CDR3 protein is CASSFHPLKTSTDTQYF. In nucleotides, the CDR3 is TGTGCCAGCAGTTTCCACCCACTCAAGACTAGCACAGATACGCAGTATTTT.

The chain carries TRBV6-2 or TRBV6-3 and TRBJ2-4; TRBD1 might be the D (5 bases). CDR3 length: 14 amino acids. Trimming removed 6 bases from V and 7 bases from J, with 16 bases in between. The V gene's germline CDR1 is MNHEY and CDR2 SVGEGT. The CDR3 reads CASRKTALVNIQYF. The CDR3 DNA sequence: TGTGCCAGCAGGAAGACAGCCCTAGTGAACATTCAGTACTTC.

V usage is TRBV4-3 and J usage is TRBJ2-1; weak D call: TRBD1 (5 bases). The germline CDR1 and CDR2 sequences are LGHNA and YSLEER. The CDR3 is 15 residues long. Trimming removed 1 base from V and 6 bases from J, with 13 bases in between. CDR3 DNA: TGCGCCAGCAGCCAAGGCTCAGGGCGGTCCAATGAGCAGTTCTTC. This sequence encodes CASSQGSGRSNEQFF.

The chain employs TRBV6-2 or TRBV6-3 and TRBJ2-4; 9 bases agree with TRBD1. The J call may not be correct, given that the DNA end is closer to TRBJ2-7. CDR1 MNHEY and CDR2 SVGEGT come from the germline V gene. CDR3 length equals 14 residues. The CDR3 protein is CASRLWTGDYEQYF. CDR3 coding DNA: TGTGCCAGCCGCCTGTGGACAGGGGACTACGAGCAGTACTTC.

This clonotype turned up a few times. The chain employs TRBV6-1 and TRBJ2-7; D is ambiguous. Trimming pared 8 bases from V and 3 bases from J, leaving 17 bases between. Germline V lookup: CDR1 MNHNS, CDR2 SASEGT. The CDR3 contains 14 residues. This chain's CDR3 is CASPRAENHYEQYF. The CDR3 DNA reads TGTGCCAGCCCCAGAGCAGAGAACCACTACGAGCAGTACTTC.

V is TRBV20-1 and J is TRBJ2-6; D remains unclear. Germline CDR1 DFQATT, CDR2 SNEGSKA (reference sequence). Trimming pared 0 bases from V and 0 bases from J, leaving 9 bases between. The CDR3 consists of 16 residues. The CDR3 loop reads CSARELYRSGANVLTF. CDR3 nucleotide sequence: TGCAGTGCTAGAGAACTGTACCGCTCTGGGGCCAACGTCCTGACTTTC.

V and J are TRBV7-2 and TRBJ2-7, with D tentatively TRBD2 (5 bases). The DNA end is more similar to TRBJ2-4, so the J call may be wrong. This CDR3 has 13 amino acids. The germline CDR1 and CDR2 sequences are SGHTA and FQGNSA. The CDR3 spells CASGETLGNIQYF. The CDR3 DNA sequence: TGTGCCAGCGGGGAGACACTGGGGAACATTCAGTACTTC.

This clonotype was counted between two and nine times. The chain carries TRBV12-3 or TRBV12-4 and TRBJ1-5; no definite D call. The CDR3 extends over 14 amino acids. V lost 1 base and J 2 bases, leaving 6 bases between the germline ends. The CDR3 nucleotides are TGTGCCAGCAGTTTAGACATGGGCAATCAGCCCCAGCATTTT. Residues: CASSLDMGNQPQHF.

The chain is built from TRBV7-3 and TRBJ1-5, with TRBD1 matching over 9 bases. The V and J ends lost 5 bases and 0 bases, in that order; junction bases with no gene match: 5. CDR1 and CDR2 from the germline V gene are SGHTA and FQGTGA. The CDR3 runs 16 residues. The DNA of the CDR3 is TGTGCCAGCAGCGCGGGACAGGGTAATAGCAATCAGCCCCAGCATTTT. It encodes CASSAGQGNSNQPQHF. The variable domain in full, with the rest retrieved from reference TRBV7-3 and TRBJ1-5, is GAGVSQTPSNKVTEKGKYVELRCDPISGHTALYWYRQSLGQGPEFLIYFQGTGAADDSGLPNDRFFAVRPEGSVSTLKIQRTERGDSAVYLCASSAGQGNSNQPQHFGDGTRLSIL.

The J gene is TRBJ2-3, the V gene TRBV4-1; D tentatively reads TRBD1 or TRBD2 (5 bases each). The length of the CDR3 is 17 residues. V was cut by 4 bases and J by 4 bases, with 21 bases left in between. Germline-derived CDR1 and CDR2 are MGHRA and YSYEKL. CDR3 residues: CASSRHGQRGGADTQYF. The CDR3 DNA follows: TGCGCCAGCAGCCGTCATGGACAACGGGGTGGGGCAGATACGCAGTATTTT.

The rearrangement uses TRBV2 and TRBJ2-3; TRBD2 agrees at 13 bases. The length of the CDR3 is 15 residues. CDR1 is SNHLY and CDR2 is FYNNEI in the germline V gene. V lost 4 bases to trimming and J lost 4 bases; unmatched junction nucleotides: 2. CDR3 nucleotides: TGTGCCAGCAGTGGGACTAGCGGGGGATCAGATACGCAGTATTTT. Translation: CASSGTSGGSDTQYF.

The chain uses TRBV6-5 and TRBJ1-2; D might be TRBD1 (6 bases). Germline CDR1 and CDR2: MNHEY and SVGAGI. CDR3 length equals 14 residues. V lost 6 bases to trimming and J lost 7 bases, with 18 bases between them. CDR3 protein: CASSRQVGSGGYTF. The CDR3, as DNA: TGTGCCAGCAGCCGACAGGTTGGAAGTGGTGGCTACACCTTC.